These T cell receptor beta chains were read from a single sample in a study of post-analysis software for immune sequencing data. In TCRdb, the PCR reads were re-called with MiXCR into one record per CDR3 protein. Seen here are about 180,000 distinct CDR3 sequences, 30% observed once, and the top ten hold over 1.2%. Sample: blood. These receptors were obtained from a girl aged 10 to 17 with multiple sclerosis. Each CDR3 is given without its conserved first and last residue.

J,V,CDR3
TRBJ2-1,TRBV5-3,ARSSTPRTSGRIREQF
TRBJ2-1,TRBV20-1,SAREGTGWTNEQF
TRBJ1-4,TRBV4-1,ASSQDFPGRTNEKLF
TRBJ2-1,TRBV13,ASSFPTVTSGGYNEQF
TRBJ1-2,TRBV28,ASTTSPTVNHGYT
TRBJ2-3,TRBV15,ATSRELSDTQY
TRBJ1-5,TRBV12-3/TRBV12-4,ASRPGVEDQPQH
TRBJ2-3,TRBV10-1,ASSESRPSTDTQY
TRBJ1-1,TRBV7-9,ANSLPQGQGRPEAF
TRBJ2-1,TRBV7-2,ASSPDGLGYNEQF
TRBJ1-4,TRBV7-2,ASSLDVGKLF
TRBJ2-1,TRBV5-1,ASSWGDYGQGNEQF
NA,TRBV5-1,ASSLDTGTGNEQY
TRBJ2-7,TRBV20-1,SAPWWSRGGEQY
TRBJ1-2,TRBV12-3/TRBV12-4,ASSFGGLNYGYT
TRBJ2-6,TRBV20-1,SARLQGTSGANVLT
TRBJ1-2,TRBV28,ASSGDRSNGYT
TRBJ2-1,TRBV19,ASTTGLAVYNEQF
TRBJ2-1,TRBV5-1,ASWTESGRADSYNEQF
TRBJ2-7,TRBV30,AWSGGSTYEQY
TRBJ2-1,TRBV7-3,ASSPIRDRKFNEQF
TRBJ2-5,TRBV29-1,SGGRTVPQETQY
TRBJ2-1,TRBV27,ASSSNLRDSRGSYNEQF
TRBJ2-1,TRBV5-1,ASRGGLADLNSYNEQF
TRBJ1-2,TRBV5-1,ASHSGRANYGYT
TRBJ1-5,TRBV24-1,ATSDGQGLEPQH
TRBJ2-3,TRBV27,ASSLSPPSTDTQY
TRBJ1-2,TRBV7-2,ASSSPGGDYT
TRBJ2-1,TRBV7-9,ASSFGTSGSKNEQF
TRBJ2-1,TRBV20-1,SARVYLDLNEQF
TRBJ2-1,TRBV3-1,ASSQVSSGSHEQF
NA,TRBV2,ASATGSFGYEQY
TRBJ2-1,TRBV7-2,ASSSTRLAVEQF
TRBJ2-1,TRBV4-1,TSSPPGLAGYNEQF
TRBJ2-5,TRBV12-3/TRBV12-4,ASTFSGGDETQY
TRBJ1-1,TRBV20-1,SEATYGNTEAF
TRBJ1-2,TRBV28,ASSLPNYGYT
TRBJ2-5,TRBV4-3,ASSPTGRQETQY